The sample holds a few counts of the clone carrying this T cell receptor beta chain. This sample was included in a study of cytomegalovirus exposure and HLA in healthy donors. PCR employed 60 Vbeta and 13 Jbeta primers. Data came from immunoSEQ multiplex PCR; TCRdb stores just in-frame clones and leaves some out. The table has 150,000 to 200,000 clones, roughly 82% seen once. Per germline, CDR1 LNHDA and CDR2 SQIVND (reference sequence). With 0 bases removed from V and 4 bases from J, the gap between germline ends came to 6 bases. The CDR3 has 13 amino acids. This rearrangement joins TRBV19 to TRBJ1-2; D remains unclear. The clonotype comes from a woman in her forties or fifties in good health and CMV-seropositive. Sequenced material: PBMCs. The CDR3 protein is CASSIEISYGYTF. CDR3 nucleotides: TGTGCCAGTAGTATAGAGATCAGCTATGGCTACACCTTC.